The 30 T cell receptor beta chains below all came from one sample that was sequenced in a study of breast tumors, draining lymph nodes, adjacent tissues. TCRdb reprocessed the multiplex PCR reads via MiXCR and lists one record per CDR3 protein. The sample carries some 47,000 distinct CDR3 sequences, roughly 40% recorded once. The sample comprised breast tumor tissue. The origin of the receptors is a female donor with breast cancer. Some clones in this sample may be carry-over from other donors' samples.

This clonotype appeared many times. The chain couples TRBV7-2 to TRBJ2-3, with D possibly being TRBD2 (6 bases). CDR1 is SGHTA, CDR2 FQGNSA, per germline. The V end lost 3 bases, the J end lost 1 base, and 8 bases lay between the germline ends. CDR3 length: 14 residues. CDR3 nucleotides: TGTGCCAGCAGCTTCCGGAGGGGCACAGATACGCAGTATTTT. Translation: CASSFRRGTDTQYF.

About this clonotype: The final CDR3 position lacks the conserved phenylalanine or tryptophan, pointing to a likely read error. The chain links TRBV5-4 to TRBJ2-1; the D is unclear. Deletions cut 0 bases from V and 5 bases from J, with 9 bases between. The CDR3 consists of 14 residues. The germline V gene has CDR1 SGHNT and CDR2 YYREEE (reference sequence). The CDR3 sequence: CASSLGSGNNEQFS. In DNA form, the CDR3 reads TGTGCCAGCAGCTTGGGGAGTGGTAACAATGAGCAGTTCTCC.

This clonotype was found many times. The J gene is TRBJ2-2, the V gene TRBV24-1; 9 bases line up with TRBD1. CDR1 is KGHDR and CDR2 is SFDVKD in the germline V gene. Unmatched junction bases numbered 2, after V lost 8 bases and J lost 2 bases. This CDR3 is built from 14 residues. CDR3 DNA sequence: TGTGCCACCACGACAGGGGGAAACACCGGGGAGCTGTTTTTT. It codes for CATTTGGNTGELFF.

Worth noting for this clonotype: A much larger clone sits a single nucleotide away, making a read error possible. The genes are TRBV3-1 and TRBJ2-5; 7 bases are shared with TRBD2. CDR3 size: 15 residues. J was trimmed by 4 bases and V by 5 bases; bases with no gene match: 10. CDR1 is LGHDT, CDR2 YNNKEL, per germline (reference sequence). This chain's CDR3 is CASSIKRASGETQYF. For the CDR3, the DNA is TGTGCCAGCAGCATAAAGCGGGCTAGCGGAGAGACCCAGTACTTC.

By its share, this clonotype is medium-sized. J is TRBJ2-3 and V is TRBV9, with 9 bases lining up with TRBD2. The CDR3 runs 18 residues. Germline V gene sequence: CDR1 SGDLS, CDR2 YYNGEE. The V gene end was trimmed by 3 bases and the J gene end by 1 base; junction bases not matched to a gene: 12. The CDR3 DNA is TGTGCCAGCAGCGACCGACTAGCGGAGGCACGGGGCACAGATACGCAGTATTTT. It codes for CASSDRLAEARGTDTQYF.

Ten or more counts support this clonotype. The chain couples TRBV12-5 to TRBJ2-5, with D perhaps matching TRBD2 (5 bases). The V end lost 2 bases, the J end lost 1 base, and 11 bases lay between the germline ends. CDR1 is LGHNT, CDR2 FRNRAP, per germline. The CDR3 is 15 residues long. CDR3 loop: CASGLYSGTQETQYF. The CDR3 DNA sequence: TGTGCTAGTGGTTTGTACAGCGGAACCCAAGAGACCCAGTACTTC.

The chain couples TRBV20-1 to TRBJ1-6; no clear D gene. The V and J ends lost 4 bases and 8 bases respectively, with 9 bases between them. Germline-derived CDR1 and CDR2 are DFQATT and SNEGSKA (reference sequence). The CDR3 spans 12 residues. Here the CDR3 reads CSATTGYSPLHF. The CDR3 nucleotides read TGCAGTGCTACCACGGGTTATTCACCCCTCCACTTT.

This clonotype was observed at least ten times. This rearrangement joins TRBV7-3 to TRBJ2-1; D is uncertain. Germline V gene sequence: CDR1 SGHTA, CDR2 FQGTGA. CDR3 length: 14 residues. Trimming removed 1 base from V and 8 bases from J, with 12 bases in between. The CDR3 nucleotides are TGTGCCAGCAGCTTAAACCCTAGTTCGTATGAGCAGTTCTTC. As protein: CASSLNPSSYEQFF.

This clonotype came up many times. The V and J genes are TRBV4-3 and TRBJ2-3, with no clear D. Trimming took 0 bases from V and 6 from J, leaving 7 bases between them. The CDR3 loop spans 13 amino acids. CDR1 is LGHNA and CDR2 is YSLEER in the germline V gene. CDR3 sequence (DNA): TGCGCCAGCAGCCAAGATGTCACGGATACGCAGTATTTT. Translated, it gives CASSQDVTDTQYF.

In the case of this clonotype: One base away lies a much larger clone, so this may be a sequencing read error. The V gene is TRBV12-3 or TRBV12-4, the J gene TRBJ2-7; D ambiguous. This CDR3 spans 12 amino acids. CDR3 nucleotide sequence: TGTGCCAGCAGTTTCTCCGCTATCGAGCGGTACTTC. As protein: CASSFSAIERYF.

The chain joins TRBV7-2 to TRBJ2-7; D not resolved. Deletions cut 1 base from V and 6 bases from J, with 10 bases between. CDR3 length equals 13 residues. Looked up from germline, CDR1 is SGHTA and CDR2 is FQGNSA. The CDR3 DNA reads as TGTGCCAGCAGCTTAGAGGCCTGGGGCGAGCAGTACTTC. Its translation is CASSLEAWGEQYF. The full variable domain, rest sourced from reference TRBV7-2 and TRBJ2-7, is GAGVSQSPSNKVTEKGKDVELRCDPISGHTALYWYRQSLGQGLEFLIYFQGNSAPDKSGLPSDRFSAERTGGSVSTLTIQRTQQEDSAVYLCASSLEAWGEQYFGPGTRLTVT.

This clonotype was seen ten or more times. This chain uses TRBV11-3 with TRBJ2-3, with 7 bases identical to TRBD1. Germline V gene lookup returns CDR1 SGHNT and CDR2 YENEEA. The CDR3 contains 15 residues. Trimming removed 5 bases from V and 2 bases from J; junction bases left unmatched: 7. CDR3 loop: CASSTRQGVTDTQYF. The CDR3 DNA reads TGTGCCAGCAGCACACGACAGGGCGTCACAGATACGCAGTATTTT.

Concerning this clonotype itself: This is likely a read error, given that the CDR3 carries no conserved phenylalanine or tryptophan at its end. It is unclear where the CDR3 begins or ends on the DNA, so no DNA is shown, and the CDR3 is as TCRdb lists it. The chain uses TRBV20-1 and TRBJ2-5; the table assigns TRBD1, which was not confirmed against the DNA. Germline V lookup: CDR1 DFQATT, CDR2 SNEGSKA (reference sequence). The CDR3 is 15 residues long, ends included. This CDR3 is CSARETGDYGYTFGS.

This clonotype was seen at least ten times. The rearrangement joins TRBV19 to TRBJ2-1; TRBD2 aligns across 7 bases. Germline V gene lookup returns CDR1 LNHDA and CDR2 SQIVND (reference sequence). The CDR3 is 14 amino acids. Trimming took 4 bases from V and 11 from J; bases not matched to a gene: 11. The CDR3 DNA sequence: TGTGCCAGTAGTACGGGACTACTCTCAGTTCAGCAGTTCTTC. Encoded protein: CASSTGLLSVQQFF.

The sample holds one count of this clonotype. This chain uses TRBV6-5 with TRBJ1-2; no reliable D call. CDR1 MNHEY and CDR2 SVGAGI come from the germline V gene. The CDR3 spans 14 residues. Trimming took 4 bases from V and 12 from J, leaving 21 bases between them. CDR3 nucleotides: TGTGCCAGCAGTTCCCCGGGATCCGTCTCTGGAAACACCTTC. This sequence encodes CASSSPGSVSGNTF.

The chain combines TRBV11-3 with TRBJ2-1; no definite D call. The CDR3 covers 11 residues. V was shortened by 4 bases and J by 9 bases, with 7 bases between the two germline ends. Germline CDR1 SGHNT, CDR2 YENEEA. In nucleotides, the CDR3 is TGTGCCAGCAGCTCGTATGGTGAGCAGTTCTTC. Amino acid sequence: CASSSYGEQFF.

The J gene is TRBJ1-1, the V gene TRBV19; 7 nucleotides agree with TRBD1. J lost 4 bases, V lost 4 bases, and 6 bases had no gene match. The CDR3 sequence is 14 residues long. The germline CDR1 and CDR2 sequences are LNHDA and SQIVND (reference sequence). The CDR3 spells CASSTDRDGTEAFF. In DNA, the CDR3 is TGTGCCAGTAGTACCGACAGGGATGGCACTGAAGCTTTCTTT.

This clonotype showed up many times. The V call is TRBV4-2, the J call TRBJ2-1; D is perhaps TRBD2 (6 bases). Germline values: CDR1 LGHNA, CDR2 YNFKEQ. Trimming stripped 3 bases from V and 5 bases from J, with 17 bases between. The CDR3 has 16 amino acids. The CDR3 loop is CASSQNTGTANNEQFF. The CDR3 DNA reads TGTGCCAGCAGCCAGAATACCGGGACTGCCAACAATGAGCAGTTCTTC.

This clonotype was counted many times. V and J are TRBV30 and TRBJ1-2; no reliable D call. The CDR3 contains 13 residues. Trimming pared 0 bases from V and 8 bases from J, leaving 13 bases between. CDR1 and CDR2 from the germline V gene are GTSNPN and SVGIG (reference sequence). CDR3 nucleotide sequence: TGTGCCTGGAGTGTTCCCCCCAAGGAAGGCTACACCTTC. It translates to CAWSVPPKEGYTF.

The table lists this clonotype with many counts. This chain connects TRBV10-3 to TRBJ2-3; 7 bases match TRBD1. The germline gives CDR1 ENHRY, CDR2 SYGVKD. V was clipped by 6 bases and J by 3 bases; unmatched bases: 3. The CDR3 sequence is 13 residues long. The CDR3 spells CAISNRGTDTQYF. In nucleotides, the CDR3 is TGTGCCATCAGCAACAGGGGTACAGATACGCAGTATTTT.

This clonotype was observed at least ten times. This chain connects TRBV4-3 to TRBJ2-2, with TRBD2 matching 8 bases. The germline V gene encodes CDR1 LGHNA and CDR2 YSLEER. V shed 1 base and J 5 bases; nucleotides not matched to a gene: 3. The length of the CDR3 is 15 residues. The CDR3 nucleotides read TGCGCCAGCAGCCAAGCGGGGGGGGAGACCGGGGAGCTGTTTTTT. This gives the protein CASSQAGGETGELFF.

Many counts were recorded for this clonotype. The gene calls are TRBV6-2 or TRBV6-3 and TRBJ1-2, with D maybe TRBD1 (5 bases). This CDR3 is built from 15 residues. V lost 6 bases and J 4 bases, leaving 18 bases between the germline ends. The germline gives CDR1 MNHEY, CDR2 SVGEGT. CDR3 nucleotides: TGTGCCAGCAGGCACAACGGGGCCAACGGCTATGGCTACACCTTC. This translates into CASRHNGANGYGYTF.

This clonotype has a count of ten or more. The V call is TRBV7-9, the J call TRBJ2-2, with D tentatively TRBD1 (6 bases). The CDR3 runs 16 residues. The germline V gene has CDR1 SEHNR and CDR2 FQNEAQ (reference sequence). With 0 bases removed from V and 0 bases from J, the gap between germline ends came to 8 bases. CDR3 DNA: TGTGCCAGCAGCTTAGCAGGGGGAACGAACACCGGGGAGCTGTTTTTT. This codes for CASSLAGGTNTGELFF. The full variable domain, with the rest looked up from reference TRBV7-9 and TRBJ2-2, is DTGVSQNPRHKITKRGQNVTFRCDPISEHNRLYWYRQTLGQGPEFLTYFQNEAQLEKSRLLSDRFSAERPKGSFSTLEIQRTEQGDSAMYLCASSLAGGTNTGELFFGEGSRLTVL.

Many counts were recorded for this clonotype. The chain carries TRBV10-3 and TRBJ2-5; 11 bases align to TRBD2. V was clipped by 0 bases and J by 2 bases; unmatched bases: 5. CDR3 size: 17 residues. Looked up from germline, CDR1 is ENHRY and CDR2 is SYGVKD. The CDR3 loop is CAISESGRTSGQETQYF. DNA for the CDR3: TGTGCCATCAGTGAGTCGGGGCGGACTAGCGGGCAAGAGACCCAGTACTTC.

This clonotype was found once. The V gene is TRBV20-1, the J gene TRBJ1-5, with D hard to call. Germline CDR1 DFQATT, CDR2 SNEGSKA (reference sequence). The V and J ends lost 6 bases and 14 bases respectively, with 23 bases between them. CDR3 size: 13 residues. CDR3 sequence: CSALPPGGSHEHF. The DNA for the CDR3 is TGCAGTGCCCTGCCCCCGGGAGGTAGCCACGAGCATTTT.

For this clonotype: A read error may be the cause here, since a much bigger clone is one base away. This likely comes from a read error, as the CDR3 has no conserved phenylalanine or tryptophan at its end. The chain couples TRBV5-1 to TRBJ2-3; 7 bases align to TRBD1. Germline V lookup: CDR1 SGHRS, CDR2 YFSETQ. V lost 0 bases, J lost 6 bases, and 4 bases stayed unmatched. The CDR3 runs to 14 residues. CDR3 in DNA: TGCGCCAGCAGCTTGGCAGGGGGAAGTGATACGCAGTATTCT. Its translation: CASSLAGGSDTQYS.

Turning to this clonotype: Being one base from a much bigger clone, this may be a read error. V is TRBV3-1 and J is TRBJ2-3, with D maybe TRBD1 (7 bases). CDR3 length: 17 amino acids. Between the trimmed V and J ends, which lost 4 bases and 8 bases, there was a span of 25 bases. Germline assignment: CDR1 LGHDT and CDR2 YNNKEL (reference sequence). CDR3 DNA sequence: TGTGCCAGCAGCCCCCGACAGGGCGGCGGGGCCTTCAGTACGCAGTATTTT. Protein sequence: CASSPRQGGGAFSTQYF.

The chain couples TRBV10-3 to TRBJ2-5; the match to TRBD2 covers 13 bases. J was trimmed by 5 bases and V by 11 bases; bases with no gene match: 11. This CDR3 has 15 residues. Germline CDR1 is ENHRY and CDR2 is SYGVKD. CDR3 residues: CAAETSGRTRETQYF. As DNA, the CDR3 is TGTGCCGCAGAGACTAGCGGGAGGACTCGGGAGACCCAGTACTTC.

This clonotype was seen at least ten times. The gene calls are TRBV9 and TRBJ2-5, with TRBD1 identical over 9 bases. This CDR3 region has 17 residues. After removal of 4 bases from V and 5 bases from J, the junction contained 15 bases not matched to a gene. Per germline, CDR1 SGDLS and CDR2 YYNGEE. The CDR3 DNA reads as TGTGCCAGCAGCCCATACTCGGGACAGGGATTATCGGAGACCCAGTACTTC. Amino acids: CASSPYSGQGLSETQYF.

As concerns this clonotype: A much larger clone differs by one base, so this may be a read error. The gene calls are TRBV6-1 and TRBJ2-3; perhaps TRBD2 as D (5 bases). Deletions cut 8 bases from V and 5 bases from J, with 20 bases between. Germline V gene lookup returns CDR1 MNHNS and CDR2 SASEGT. This CDR3 is 15 amino acids long. The CDR3 region is CASGGSVLGGDTQYF. CDR3 nucleotide sequence: TGTGCCAGCGGTGGTAGCGTGCTCGGAGGAGATACGCAGTATTTT.